The entry that follows covers one TCR beta chain sequence. The sample is drawn from a study of blood T cell repertoires in COVID-19. As for the study in general: From the United States, Italy and Spain came samples of acute and convalescent COVID-19.

The assay was immunoSEQ multiplex PCR, and TCRdb's table has in-frame clones only and misses some. The sample records about 250,000 clones, 70% to 85% being singletons. Germline CDR1 reads LNHNV; CDR2 reads YYDKDF (reference sequence). The CDR3 loop spans 17 amino acids. Losses at the gene ends were 0 bases for V and 0 bases for J; bases not matched to a gene: 8. The clonotype comes from an older man with acute or convalescent COVID-19. Specimen: peripheral blood. The chain joins TRBV15 to TRBJ2-7, with 7 bases identical to TRBD2. The DNA of the CDR3 is TGTGCCACCAGCAGAGATGGGTGGGAGGGCTTCTCCTACGAGCAGTACTTC. This gives the protein CATSRDGWEGFSYEQYF.